The rows below give T cell receptor beta chains drawn from one sample of a study of blood T cell repertoires in COVID-19. Profiled with immunoSEQ multiplex PCR; TCRdb holds only in-frame clones, not every one. The sample yields around 140,000 clones, almost 85% seen once. Sequenced sample: peripheral blood. Receptors originate from a human donor with acute or convalescent COVID-19. The donor label of this sample is uncertain. Each CDR3 is given with its conserved first and last residue. D genes are given only for firm matches. Clone size appears in some rows only: once, few, many, or a class for an expanded clone.

J,V,length,size,D,CDR3,DNA
TRBJ2-1,TRBV7-9,12,few,.,CASSLVGDEQFF,TGTGCCAGCAGCTTAGTGGGCGATGAGCAGTTCTTC
TRBJ1-1,TRBV7-2,12,.,.,CASSPSAQGAFF,TGTGCCAGCAGCCCGTCTGCACAGGGAGCTTTCTTT
TRBJ1-3,TRBV7-2,15,few,.,CASSSLRGSGNTIYF,TGTGCCAGCAGCTCCCTCCGGGGCTCTGGAAACACCATATATTTT
TRBJ2-3,TRBV9,16,few,.,CASSVPGTSGTDTQYF,TGTGCCAGCAGCGTGCCCGGGACATCGGGCACAGATACGCAGTATTTT
TRBJ1-2,TRBV19,15,.,TRBD1,CASSFGTVANYGYTF,TGTGCCAGTAGTTTCGGGACAGTAGCTAACTATGGCTACACCTTC
TRBJ1-1,TRBV6-5,14,.,.,CASSFLDRNTEAFF,TGTGCCAGCAGTTTTTTGGACAGGAACACTGAAGCTTTCTTT
TRBJ2-5,TRBV30,11,.,.,CAWSLSQTQYF,TGTGCCTGGAGTTTGAGTCAGACCCAGTACTTC
TRBJ2-7,TRBV11-2,15,.,TRBD1,CASSSLTGKGYEQYF,TGTGCCAGCAGCTCACTGACAGGGAAGGGCTACGAGCAGTACTTC
TRBJ1-1,TRBV19,15,.,TRBD1,CASSTKTGVYTEAFF,TGTGCCAGTAGTACTAAGACAGGGGTTTACACTGAAGCTTTCTTT
TRBJ1-5,TRBV6-5,13,.,.,CASQGSSNQPQHF,TGTGCCAGCCAGGGGAGCAGCAATCAGCCCCAGCATTTT
TRBJ2-1,TRBV11-1,15,few,.,CASSLVGDLYNEQFF,TGTGCCAGCAGCTTAGTAGGAGATCTATACAATGAGCAGTTCTTC
TRBJ1-2,TRBV9,15,once,TRBD1,CASSTETGNVYGYTF,TGTGCCAGCAGCACGGAGACAGGGAATGTCTATGGCTACACCTTC
TRBJ2-7,TRBV3-1/TRBV3-2,13,.,TRBD2,CASSPSGVYEQYF,TGTGCCAGCAGCCCCAGCGGGGTCTACGAGCAGTACTTC
TRBJ1-1,TRBV10-3,13,.,.,CAIKPGLGTEAFF,TGTGCCATCAAACCGGGACTAGGCACTGAAGCTTTCTTT
TRBJ1-1,TRBV7-2,16,few,.,CASSMWGQGKGTEAFF,TGTGCCAGCAGCATGTGGGGGCAGGGGAAGGGTACTGAAGCTTTCTTT
TRBJ1-1,TRBV27,13,.,.,CASSREQGSEAFF,TGTGCCAGCAGCCGAGAACAGGGTTCTGAAGCTTTCTTT
TRBJ2-7,TRBV18,14,few,.,CASSPPAPRGEQYF,TGTGCCAGCTCACCACCGGCTCCGAGGGGGGAGCAGTACTTC
TRBJ2-7,TRBV4-1,16,once,.,CASSPLYGQPPYEQYF,TGCGCCAGCAGCCCCCTCTACGGACAGCCCCCTTACGAGCAGTACTTC
TRBJ2-3,TRBV6-2/TRBV6-3,14,.,.,CASSYAQVGDTQYF,TGTGCCAGCAGTTACGCGCAGGTCGGCGATACGCAGTATTTT
TRBJ2-3,TRBV9,16,.,.,CASSPRTGLQQDTQYF,TGTGCCAGCAGCCCCAGGACAGGACTACAACAAGATACGCAGTATTTT
TRBJ2-1,TRBV4-1,18,once,TRBD1,CASSQVLTGTGIYNEQFF,TGCGCCAGCAGCCAAGTCCTGACCGGGACAGGGATTTACAATGAGCAGTTCTTC
TRBJ1-2,TRBV18,17,.,.,CASSLGAGVAANYGYTF,TGTGCCAGCTCACTTGGGGCGGGAGTTGCTGCTAACTATGGCTACACCTTC
TRBJ2-5,TRBV30,12,.,.,CAWSPPTKTQYF,TGTGCCTGGAGTCCCCCTACTAAGACCCAGTACTTC
TRBJ1-5,TRBV11-2,15,.,.,CASSLGDSSNQPQHF,TGTGCCAGCAGCTTAGGCGACAGTAGCAATCAGCCCCAGCATTTT
TRBJ2-7,TRBV2,18,.,.,CASSEHGRKGRAAYEQYF,TGTGCCAGCAGTGAACATGGCCGAAAAGGGCGGGCGGCGTACGAGCAGTACTTC
TRBJ2-7,TRBV4-1,15,few,.,CASAPGHSASYEQYF,TGCGCCAGCGCTCCGGGACACTCGGCCTCCTACGAGCAGTACTTC
TRBJ1-6,TRBV19,15,.,TRBD1,CASARGGQENSPLHF,TGTGCCAGCGCGCGAGGGGGACAGGAGAATTCACCCCTCCACTTT
TRBJ1-4,TRBV21-1,14,many,.,CASSKELSWEKLFF,TGTGCCAGCAGCAAGGAACTATCTTGGGAAAAACTGTTTTTT
TRBJ1-5,TRBV19,14,.,.,CASIGGGSTRPQHF,TGTGCCAGTATAGGGGGTGGGTCAACGAGGCCCCAGCATTTT
TRBJ2-7,TRBV5-1,15,.,TRBD1,CASSLAGTASYEQYF,TGCGCCAGCAGCTTGGCCGGGACAGCCTCCTACGAGCAGTACTTC
TRBJ1-2,TRBV5-1,14,few,TRBD1,CASSPGTVNYGYTF,TGCGCCAGCAGCCCGGGGACAGTAAACTATGGCTACACCTTC
TRBJ1-2,TRBV6-5,14,.,.,CATHARSRDYGYTF,TGTGCCACCCACGCCCGGTCCAGGGATTATGGCTACACCTTC
TRBJ2-1,TRBV6-4,15,.,TRBD2,CASRGTSATSNEQFF,TGTGCCAGCAGAGGGACTAGCGCGACGTCCAATGAGCAGTTCTTC
TRBJ2-7,TRBV18,15,.,.,CASSPEVVSAYEQYF,TGTGCCAGCTCACCAGAGGTGGTCAGCGCCTACGAGCAGTACTTC
TRBJ1-1,TRBV5-4,16,few,TRBD1,CASSLAPQGSYTEAFF,TGTGCCAGCAGCTTGGCCCCACAGGGGTCCTACACTGAAGCTTTCTTT
TRBJ1-2,TRBV19,16,.,TRBD1,CASRSGGRGFYYGYTF,TGTGCCAGTAGGTCTGGGGGCAGGGGGTTTTACTATGGCTACACCTTC